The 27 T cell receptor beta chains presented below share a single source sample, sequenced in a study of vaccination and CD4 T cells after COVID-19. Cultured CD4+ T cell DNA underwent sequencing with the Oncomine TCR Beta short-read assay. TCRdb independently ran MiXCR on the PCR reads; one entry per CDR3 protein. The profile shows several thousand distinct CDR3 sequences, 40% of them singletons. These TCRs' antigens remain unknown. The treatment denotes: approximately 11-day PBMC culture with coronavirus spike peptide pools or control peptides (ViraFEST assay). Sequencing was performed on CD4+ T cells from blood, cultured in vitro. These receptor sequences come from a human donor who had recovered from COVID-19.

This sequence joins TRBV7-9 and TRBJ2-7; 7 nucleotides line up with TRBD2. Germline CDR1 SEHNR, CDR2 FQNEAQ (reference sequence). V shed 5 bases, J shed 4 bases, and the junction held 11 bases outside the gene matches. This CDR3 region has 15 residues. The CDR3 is CASSPSASGRYEQYF. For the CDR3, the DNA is TGTGCCAGCAGCCCTAGCGCTAGCGGTCGATACGAGCAGTACTTC.

The CDR3 here is CASSQVGRTPPRPQYF. Written as DNA, the CDR3 is TGCGCCAGCAGCCAAGTTGGCAGGACACCTCCCCGTCCGCAGTATTTT. The V and J genes are TRBV4-1 and TRBJ2-3, with D possibly matching TRBD1 (5 bases). The germline gives CDR1 MGHRA, CDR2 YSYEKL. The CDR3 extends over 16 amino acids. V shed 1 base and J shed 10 bases, with 21 bases lying between them.

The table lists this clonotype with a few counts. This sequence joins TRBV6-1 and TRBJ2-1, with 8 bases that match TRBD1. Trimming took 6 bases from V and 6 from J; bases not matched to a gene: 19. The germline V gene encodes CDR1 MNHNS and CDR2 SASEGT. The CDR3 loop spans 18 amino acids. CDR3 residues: CASSSTTGGRGFSNEQFF. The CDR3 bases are TGTGCCAGCAGCAGTACTACAGGGGGTCGGGGATTTAGCAATGAGCAGTTCTTC.

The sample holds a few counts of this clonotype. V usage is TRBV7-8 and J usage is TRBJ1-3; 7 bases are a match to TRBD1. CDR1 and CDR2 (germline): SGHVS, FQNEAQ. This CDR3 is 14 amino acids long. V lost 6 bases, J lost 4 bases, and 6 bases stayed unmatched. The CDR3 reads CASSQTGLGNTIYF. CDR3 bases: TGTGCCAGCAGTCAGACAGGGTTAGGAAACACCATATATTTT.

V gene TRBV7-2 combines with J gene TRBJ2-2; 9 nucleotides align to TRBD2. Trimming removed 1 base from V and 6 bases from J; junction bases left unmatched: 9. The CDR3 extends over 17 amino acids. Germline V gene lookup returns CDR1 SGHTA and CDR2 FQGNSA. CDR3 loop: CASSLGGGAGGPGELFF. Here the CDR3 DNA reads TGTGCCAGCAGCTTAGGGGGAGGAGCGGGAGGTCCCGGGGAGCTGTTTTTT.

The CDR3 reads CSASDSADQPQHF. The CDR3 nucleotides read TGCAGTGCCTCGGACAGTGCTGATCAGCCCCAGCATTTT. The chain carries TRBV20-1 and TRBJ1-5, with a weak D call TRBD1 (6 bases). Germline assignment: CDR1 DFQATT and CDR2 SNEGSKA (reference sequence). The CDR3 has 13 residues. V lost 6 bases and J lost 5, with 14 bases in between.

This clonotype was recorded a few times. The CDR3 spells CASSLGPTHYEQYF. The CDR3 DNA reads as TGTGCCAGCAGCTTAGGACCGACCCACTACGAGCAGTACTTC. The chain carries TRBV7-8 and TRBJ2-7, with D hard to call. Germline V gives CDR1 SGHVS, CDR2 FQNEAQ. The V gene lost 1 base and the J gene lost 3 bases, with 10 bases spanning the gap. The CDR3 is 14 residues long.

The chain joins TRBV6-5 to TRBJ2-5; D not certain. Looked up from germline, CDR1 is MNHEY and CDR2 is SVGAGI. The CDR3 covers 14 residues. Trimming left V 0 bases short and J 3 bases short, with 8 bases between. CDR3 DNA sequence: TGTGCCAGCAGTTACTCGACGGTAGAAGAGACCCAGTACTTC. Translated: CASSYSTVEETQYF.

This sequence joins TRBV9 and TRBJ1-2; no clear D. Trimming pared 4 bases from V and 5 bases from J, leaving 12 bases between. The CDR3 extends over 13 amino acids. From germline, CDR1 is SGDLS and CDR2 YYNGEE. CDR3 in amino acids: CASSKDGTYGYTF. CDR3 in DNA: TGTGCCAGCAGCAAAGACGGAACATATGGCTACACCTTC.

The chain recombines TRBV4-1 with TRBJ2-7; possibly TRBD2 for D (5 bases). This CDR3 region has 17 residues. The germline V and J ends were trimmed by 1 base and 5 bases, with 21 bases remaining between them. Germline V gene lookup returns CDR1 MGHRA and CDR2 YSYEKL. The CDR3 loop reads CASSQVSLLVGAHEQYF. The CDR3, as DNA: TGCGCCAGCAGCCAAGTTTCTCTTTTGGTGGGAGCCCACGAGCAGTACTTC.

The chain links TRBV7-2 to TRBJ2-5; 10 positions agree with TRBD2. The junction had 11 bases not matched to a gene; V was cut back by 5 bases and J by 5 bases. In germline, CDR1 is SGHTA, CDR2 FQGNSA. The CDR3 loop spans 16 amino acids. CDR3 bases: TGTGCCAGCAGCCAAACAGCGGGGGGGCCGGGTGAGACCCAGTACTTC. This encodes CASSQTAGGPGETQYF.

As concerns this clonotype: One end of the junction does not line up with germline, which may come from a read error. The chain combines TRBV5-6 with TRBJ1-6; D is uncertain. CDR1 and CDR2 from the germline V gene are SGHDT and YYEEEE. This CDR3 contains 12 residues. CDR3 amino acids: CASSQHGSPLHF. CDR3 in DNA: TGCGCCAGCAGCCAACACGGGTCACCCCTCCACTTT. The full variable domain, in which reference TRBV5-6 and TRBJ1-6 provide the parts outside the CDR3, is DAGVTQSPTHLIKTRGQQVTLRCSPKSGHDTVSWYQQALGQGPQFIFQYYEEEERQRGNFPDRFSGHQFPNYSSELNVNALLLGDSALYLCASSQHGSPLHFGNGTRLTVT.

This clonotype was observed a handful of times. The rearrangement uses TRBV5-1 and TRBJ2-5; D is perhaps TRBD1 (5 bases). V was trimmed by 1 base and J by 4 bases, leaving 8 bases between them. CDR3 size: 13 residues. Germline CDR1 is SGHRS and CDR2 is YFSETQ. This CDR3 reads CASSLPGPETQYF. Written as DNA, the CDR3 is TGCGCCAGCAGCTTGCCAGGGCCAGAGACCCAGTACTTC.

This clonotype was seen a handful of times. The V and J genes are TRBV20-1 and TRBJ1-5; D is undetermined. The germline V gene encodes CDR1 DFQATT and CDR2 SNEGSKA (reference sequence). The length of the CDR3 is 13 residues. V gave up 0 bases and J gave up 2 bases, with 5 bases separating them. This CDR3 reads CSARDGGNQPQHF. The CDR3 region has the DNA TGCAGTGCTAGAGATGGGGGCAATCAGCCCCAGCATTTT.

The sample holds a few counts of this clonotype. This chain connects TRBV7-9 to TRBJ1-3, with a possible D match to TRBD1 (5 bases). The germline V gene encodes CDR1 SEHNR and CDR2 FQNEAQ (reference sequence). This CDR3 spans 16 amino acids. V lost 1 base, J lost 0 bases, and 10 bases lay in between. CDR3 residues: CASSLGDLSSGNTIYF. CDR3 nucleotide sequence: TGTGCCAGCAGCTTAGGGGACCTAAGCTCTGGAAACACCATATATTTT.

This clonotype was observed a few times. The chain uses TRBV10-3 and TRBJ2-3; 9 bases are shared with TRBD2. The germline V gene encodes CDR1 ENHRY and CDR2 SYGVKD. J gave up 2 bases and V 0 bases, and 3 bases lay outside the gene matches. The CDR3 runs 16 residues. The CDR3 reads CAISESPSGATDTQYF. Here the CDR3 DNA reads TGTGCCATCAGTGAGTCCCCTAGCGGGGCCACAGATACGCAGTATTTT.

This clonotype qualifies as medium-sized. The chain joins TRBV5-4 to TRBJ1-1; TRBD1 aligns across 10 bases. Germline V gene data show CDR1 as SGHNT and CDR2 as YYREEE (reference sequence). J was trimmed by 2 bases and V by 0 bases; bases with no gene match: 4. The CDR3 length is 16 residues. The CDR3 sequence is CASSLVGQGTNTEAFF. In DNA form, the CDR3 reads TGTGCCAGCAGCTTGGTGGGACAGGGGACAAACACTGAAGCTTTCTTT.

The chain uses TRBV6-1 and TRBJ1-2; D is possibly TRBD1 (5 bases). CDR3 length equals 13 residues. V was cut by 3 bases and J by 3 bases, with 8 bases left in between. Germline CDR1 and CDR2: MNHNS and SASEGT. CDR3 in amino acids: CASSDRGDYGYTF. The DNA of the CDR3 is TGTGCCAGCAGTGACCGGGGCGACTATGGCTACACCTTC.

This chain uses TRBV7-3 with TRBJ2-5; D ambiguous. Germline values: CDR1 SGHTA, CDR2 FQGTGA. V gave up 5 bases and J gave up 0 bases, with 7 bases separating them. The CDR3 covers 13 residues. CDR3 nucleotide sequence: TGTGCCAGCAGCCGATCATACCAAGAGACCCAGTACTTC. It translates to CASSRSYQETQYF.

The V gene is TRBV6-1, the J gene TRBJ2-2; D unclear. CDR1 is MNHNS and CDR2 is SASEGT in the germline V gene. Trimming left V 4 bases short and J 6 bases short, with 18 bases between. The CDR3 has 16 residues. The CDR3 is CASSGPFQTIAGELFF. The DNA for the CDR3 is TGTGCCAGCAGTGGCCCTTTTCAGACGATAGCCGGGGAGCTGTTTTTT.

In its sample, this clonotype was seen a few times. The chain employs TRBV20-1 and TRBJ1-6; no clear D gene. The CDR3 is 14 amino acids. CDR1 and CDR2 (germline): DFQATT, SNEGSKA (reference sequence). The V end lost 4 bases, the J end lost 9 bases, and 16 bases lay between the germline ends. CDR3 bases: TGCAGTGCTATCCCGGGAAGGTTTGGTTCACCCCTCCACTTT. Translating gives CSAIPGRFGSPLHF.

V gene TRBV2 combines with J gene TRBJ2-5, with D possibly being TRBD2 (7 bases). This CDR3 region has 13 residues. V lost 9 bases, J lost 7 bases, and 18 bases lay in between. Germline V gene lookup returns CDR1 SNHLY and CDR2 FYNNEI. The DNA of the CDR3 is TGTGCCAGTGAGGGGGGGCGCTTAGGGACCCAGTACTTC. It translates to CASEGGRLGTQYF.

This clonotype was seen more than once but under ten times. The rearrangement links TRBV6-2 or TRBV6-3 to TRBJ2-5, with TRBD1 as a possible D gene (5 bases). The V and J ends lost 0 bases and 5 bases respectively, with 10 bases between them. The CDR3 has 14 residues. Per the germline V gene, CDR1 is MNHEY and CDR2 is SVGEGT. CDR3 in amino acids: CASSYSGVRETQYF. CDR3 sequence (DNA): TGTGCCAGCAGTTACTCAGGGGTGCGGGAGACCCAGTACTTC.

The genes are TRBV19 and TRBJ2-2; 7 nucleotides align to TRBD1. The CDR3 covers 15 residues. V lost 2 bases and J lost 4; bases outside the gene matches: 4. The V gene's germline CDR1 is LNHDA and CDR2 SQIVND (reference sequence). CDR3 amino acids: CASSIRGLGTGELFF. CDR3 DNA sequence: TGTGCCAGTAGTATAAGGGGGCTGGGCACCGGGGAGCTGTTTTTT.

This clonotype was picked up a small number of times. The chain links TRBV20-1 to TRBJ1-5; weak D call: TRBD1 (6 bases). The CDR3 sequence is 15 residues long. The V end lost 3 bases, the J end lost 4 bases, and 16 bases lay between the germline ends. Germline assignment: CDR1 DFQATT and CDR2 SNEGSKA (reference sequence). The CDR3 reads CSASLGHRRNQPQHF. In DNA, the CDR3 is TGCAGTGCTAGTTTGGGACACCGACGGAATCAGCCCCAGCATTTT.

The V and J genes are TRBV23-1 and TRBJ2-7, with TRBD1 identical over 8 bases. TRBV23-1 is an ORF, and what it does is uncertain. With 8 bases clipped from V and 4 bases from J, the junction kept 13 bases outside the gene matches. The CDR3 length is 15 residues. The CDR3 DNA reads TGCGCCAGCGATCTAAACTCAGGGGGCGGGTACGAGCAGTACTTC. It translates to CASDLNSGGGYEQYF.

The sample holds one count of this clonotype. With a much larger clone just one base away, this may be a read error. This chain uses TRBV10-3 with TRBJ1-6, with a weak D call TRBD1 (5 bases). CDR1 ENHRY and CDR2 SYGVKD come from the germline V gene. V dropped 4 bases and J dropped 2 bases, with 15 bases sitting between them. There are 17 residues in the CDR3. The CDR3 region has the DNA TGTGCCATCAGTGCCCGACAGACGGGCCCCTATAATTCACCCCTCCACTTT. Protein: CAISARQTGPYNSPLHF.